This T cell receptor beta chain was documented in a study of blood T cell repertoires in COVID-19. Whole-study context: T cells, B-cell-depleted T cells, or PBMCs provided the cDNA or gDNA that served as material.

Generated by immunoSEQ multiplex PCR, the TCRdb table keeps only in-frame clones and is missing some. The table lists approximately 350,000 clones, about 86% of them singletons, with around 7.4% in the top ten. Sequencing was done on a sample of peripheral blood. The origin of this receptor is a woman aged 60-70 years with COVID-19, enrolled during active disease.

CDR3 loop: CASSPRTSATDTQYF. The CDR3 DNA reads TGTGCCAGCAGCCCCCGGACTAGCGCCACAGATACGCAGTATTTT. The genes are TRBV7-8 and TRBJ2-3; 9 bases align to TRBD2. The CDR3 totals 15 residues. CDR1 is SGHVS and CDR2 is FQNEAQ in the germline V gene. Unmatched junction bases numbered 5, after V lost 5 bases and J lost 2 bases.